The clone carrying this T cell receptor (beta chain) was picked up a small number of times. The antigen remains unidentified. These data belong to a study of CD8 T cells in ankylosing spondylitis. Study-wide results and caveats: Ankylosing spondylitis blood seemed to carry a telltale TCR beta motif made of under 10 highly homologous variants.

Trimming took 5 bases from V and 6 from J; bases not matched to a gene: 9. Germline V gene sequence: CDR1 PRHDT, CDR2 FYEKMQ (reference sequence). The CDR3 length is 14 residues. MiXCR, applied by TCRdb to the 5' RACE reads, yields one record per CDR3 protein. In the table there are approximately 300,000 distinct CDR3 sequences, 6.5% to 10% of which are singletons. Sequences were obtained from blood, either unsorted or a sorted T cell fraction (not recorded which). The chain recombines TRBV13 with TRBJ2-7; 8 nucleotides line up with TRBD1. This clonotype was obtained from a male donor with ankylosing spondylitis. The CDR3 here is CASSQTGGNGEQYF. CDR3 in DNA: TGTGCCAGCAGCCAAACAGGGGGAAATGGCGAGCAGTACTTC. The variable domain in full, with the rest retrieved from reference TRBV13 and TRBJ2-7, is AAGVIQSPRHLIKEKRETATLKCYPIPRHDTVYWYQQGPGQDPQFLISFYEKMQSDKGSIPDRFSAQQFSDYHSELNMSSLELGDSALYFCASSQTGGNGEQYFGPGTRLTVT.